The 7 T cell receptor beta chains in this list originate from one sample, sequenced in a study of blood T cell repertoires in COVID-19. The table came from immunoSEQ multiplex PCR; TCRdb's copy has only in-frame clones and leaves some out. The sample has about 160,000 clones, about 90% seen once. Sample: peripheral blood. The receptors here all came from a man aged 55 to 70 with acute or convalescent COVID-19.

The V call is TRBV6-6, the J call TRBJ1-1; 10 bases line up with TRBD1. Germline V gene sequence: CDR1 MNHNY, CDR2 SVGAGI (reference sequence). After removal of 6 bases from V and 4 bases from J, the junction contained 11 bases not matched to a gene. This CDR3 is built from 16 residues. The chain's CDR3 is CASSHSPGQGGTEAFF. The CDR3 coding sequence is TGTGCCAGCAGCCACTCCCCCGGACAGGGGGGCACTGAAGCTTTCTTT.

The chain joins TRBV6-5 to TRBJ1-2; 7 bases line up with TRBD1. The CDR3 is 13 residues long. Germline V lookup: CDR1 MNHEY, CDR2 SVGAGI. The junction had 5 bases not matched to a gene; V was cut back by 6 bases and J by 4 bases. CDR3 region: CASRPTGTYGYTF. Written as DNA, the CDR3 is TGTGCCAGCAGGCCGACAGGGACCTATGGCTACACCTTC.

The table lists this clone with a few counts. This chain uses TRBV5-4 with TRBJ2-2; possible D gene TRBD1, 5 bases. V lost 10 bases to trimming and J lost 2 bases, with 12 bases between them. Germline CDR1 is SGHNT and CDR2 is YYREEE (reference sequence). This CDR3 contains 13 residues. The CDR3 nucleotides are TGTGCCGGAATGACAGTTAACACCGGGGAGCTGTTTTTT. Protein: CAGMTVNTGELFF.

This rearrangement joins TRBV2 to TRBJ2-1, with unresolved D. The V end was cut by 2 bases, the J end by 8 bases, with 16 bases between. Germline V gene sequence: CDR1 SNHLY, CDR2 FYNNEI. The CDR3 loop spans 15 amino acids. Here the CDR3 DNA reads TGTGCCAGCAGTGAATTGGTCGCGGAGATGCATGAGCAGTTCTTC. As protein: CASSELVAEMHEQFF.

The CDR3 sequence is CASSPRGCCSNQPQHF. As DNA, the CDR3 is TGTGCCAGCAGCCCACGGGGATGTTGTAGCAATCAGCCCCAGCATTTT. The V gene is TRBV21-1, the J gene TRBJ1-5. TRBV21-1 is annotated as a pseudogene. This CDR3 is built from 16 residues.

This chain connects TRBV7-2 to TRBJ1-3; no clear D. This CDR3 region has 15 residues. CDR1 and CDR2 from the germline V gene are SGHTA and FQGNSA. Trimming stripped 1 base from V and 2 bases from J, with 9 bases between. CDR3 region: CASSLVPWPGNTIYF. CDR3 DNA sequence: TGTGCCAGCAGCTTAGTTCCGTGGCCTGGAAACACCATATATTTT.

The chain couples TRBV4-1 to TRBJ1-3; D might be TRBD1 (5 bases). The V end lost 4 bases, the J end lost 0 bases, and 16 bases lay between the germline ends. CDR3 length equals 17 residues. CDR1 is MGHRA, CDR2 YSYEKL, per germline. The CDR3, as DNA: TGCGCCAGCAGCCTAAAGTGGGCCCAGGGCTCTGGAAACACCATATATTTT. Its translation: CASSLKWAQGSGNTIYF.